Below, 9 T cell receptor beta chains from the same sample are listed, as sequenced in a study of blood T cells in healthy people across ages. A second PCR of roughly 7 to 11 cycles used a sample-barcoded 5' primer and a J-beta primer mix. TCRdb fed the 5' RACE reads into MiXCR, producing one record per CDR3 protein. The sample holds 1.5 million to 2 million distinct CDR3 sequences; roughly 52% are singletons and the top ten take over 2%. What was sequenced was blood. These receptors all come from a woman between 40 and 50 years old in good health.

The sample holds a few counts of this clonotype. The chain carries TRBV5-1 and TRBJ2-1, with 7 bases that match TRBD2. This CDR3 has 16 amino acids. Germline lookup yields CDR1 SGHRS and CDR2 YFSETQ. V was clipped by 3 bases and J by 7 bases; unmatched bases: 13. As DNA, the CDR3 is TGCGCCAGCAGCTCCGGCTTGACGGGGGGTTTGAATGAGCAGTTCTTC. Translation: CASSSGLTGGLNEQFF.

This clonotype was found a few times. The rearrangement links TRBV3-1 to TRBJ2-3; tentatively, D is TRBD2 (5 bases). V shed 4 bases and J shed 4 bases, with 6 bases lying between them. Germline assignment: CDR1 LGHDT and CDR2 YNNKEL (reference sequence). CDR3 length: 12 amino acids. The CDR3 spells CASSRTSDTQYF. DNA for the CDR3: TGTGCCAGCAGCCGGACTTCAGATACGCAGTATTTT.

This clonotype was counted at least ten times. V and J are TRBV6-5 and TRBJ2-1; 10 bases map to TRBD1. The germline V gene encodes CDR1 MNHEY and CDR2 SVGAGI. The junction had 7 bases not matched to a gene; V was cut back by 5 bases and J by 6 bases. This CDR3 is built from 15 residues. CDR3 protein: CASSPGTGDLNEQFF. CDR3 DNA: TGTGCCAGCAGTCCTGGGACAGGGGATCTCAATGAGCAGTTCTTC.

This clonotype was detected a few times. The J gene is TRBJ2-5, the V gene TRBV6-1, with a weak D call TRBD2 (5 bases). The CDR3 consists of 14 residues. V lost 5 bases to trimming and J lost 5 bases, with 15 bases between them. CDR1 MNHNS and CDR2 SASEGT come from the germline V gene. Here the CDR3 reads CASSPPDLGETQYF. CDR3 bases: TGTGCCAGCAGTCCCCCGGACTTAGGGGAGACCCAGTACTTC.

The chain carries TRBV7-2 and TRBJ2-1, with 7 bases fitting TRBD2. This CDR3 comprises 16 residues. The germline CDR1 and CDR2 sequences are SGHTA and FQGNSA. The V and J ends lost 5 bases and 9 bases, in that order; junction bases with no gene match: 16. CDR3 amino acids: CASSTSSGLSDGEQFF. For the CDR3, the DNA is TGTGCCAGCAGCACCAGCTCGGGACTAAGCGACGGTGAGCAGTTCTTC.

This chain uses TRBV24-1 with TRBJ2-3, with 9 bases that match TRBD2. The CDR3 length is 16 residues. Trimming took 4 bases from V and 5 from J; bases not matched to a gene: 9. The germline V gene has CDR1 KGHDR and CDR2 SFDVKD. The CDR3 nucleotides read TGTGCCACCAGTGACAGAGCGGGGGGTTATGAAGATACGCAGTATTTT. This gives the protein CATSDRAGGYEDTQYF.

The table lists this clonotype with a few counts. This rearrangement joins TRBV6-5 to TRBJ1-6, with 9 bases lining up with TRBD1. This CDR3 is built from 18 residues. V trimming: 2 bases; J trimming: 9 bases; junction bases outside the gene matches: 14. CDR1 and CDR2 (germline): MNHEY, SVGAGI. The CDR3 DNA sequence: TGTGCCAGCAGTTACCTACCGTCAGGGACAGGGTCGCCTTCACCCCTCCACTTT. Residues: CASSYLPSGTGSPSPLHF.

The V and J genes are TRBV29-1 and TRBJ2-5; D gene unclear. This CDR3 spans 14 amino acids. V was pared by 1 base and J by 4 bases, with 13 bases between. Germline lookup yields CDR1 SQVTM and CDR2 ANQGSEA. For the CDR3, the DNA is TGCAGCGTTGAAGCACCGCAAGGGCGAGAGACCCAGTACTTC. This encodes CSVEAPQGRETQYF.

In this sample, this clonotype turned up many times. Sequence at one end of the junction differs from germline and may be a read error. V gene TRBV4-3 combines with J gene TRBJ2-1; 10 bases line up with TRBD1. CDR3 length: 15 residues. Germline CDR1 LGHNA, CDR2 YSLEER. CDR3 sequence: CASSQGQGTYNEQFF. In nucleotides, the CDR3 is TGTGCCAGCAGTCAGGGACAGGGGACCTACAATGAGCAGTTCTTC.